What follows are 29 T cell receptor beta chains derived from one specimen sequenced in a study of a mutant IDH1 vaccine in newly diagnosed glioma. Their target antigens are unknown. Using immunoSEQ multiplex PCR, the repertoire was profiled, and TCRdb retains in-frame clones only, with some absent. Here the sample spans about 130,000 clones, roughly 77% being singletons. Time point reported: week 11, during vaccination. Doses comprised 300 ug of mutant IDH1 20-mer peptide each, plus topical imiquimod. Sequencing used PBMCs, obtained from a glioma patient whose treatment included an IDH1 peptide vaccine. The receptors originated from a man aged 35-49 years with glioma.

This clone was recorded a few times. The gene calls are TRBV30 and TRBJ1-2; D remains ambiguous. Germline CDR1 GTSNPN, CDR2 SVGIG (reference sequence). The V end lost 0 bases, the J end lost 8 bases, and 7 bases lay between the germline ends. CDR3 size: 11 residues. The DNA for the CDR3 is TGTGCCTGGAGTGTGACCGAGGGCTACACCTTC. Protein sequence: CAWSVTEGYTF. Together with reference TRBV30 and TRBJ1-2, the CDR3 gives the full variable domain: SQTIHQWPATLVQPVGSPLSLECTVEGTSNPNLYWYRQAAGRGLQLLFYSVGIGQISSEVPQNLSASRPQDRQFILSSKKLLLSDSGFYLCAWSVTEGYTFGSGTRLTVV.

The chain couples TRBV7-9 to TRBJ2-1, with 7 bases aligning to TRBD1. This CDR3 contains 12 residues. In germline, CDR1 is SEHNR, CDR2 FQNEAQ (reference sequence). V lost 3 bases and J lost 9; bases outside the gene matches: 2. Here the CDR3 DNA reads TGTGCCAGCAGCTTTCCAGGGGGTGAGCAGTTCTTC. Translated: CASSFPGGEQFF.

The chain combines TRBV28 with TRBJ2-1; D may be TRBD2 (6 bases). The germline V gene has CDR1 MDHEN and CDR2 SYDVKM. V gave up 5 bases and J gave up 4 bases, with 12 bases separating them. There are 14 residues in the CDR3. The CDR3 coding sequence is TGTGCCAGCAGTCCATCCGGGACTTACAATGAGCAGTTCTTC. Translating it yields CASSPSGTYNEQFF.

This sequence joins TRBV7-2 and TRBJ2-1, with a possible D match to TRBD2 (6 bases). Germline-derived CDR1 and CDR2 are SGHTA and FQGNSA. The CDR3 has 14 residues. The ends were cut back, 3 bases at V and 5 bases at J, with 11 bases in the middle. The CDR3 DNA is TGTGCCAGCAGCTTCTTTAGGAGGGACAATGAGCAGTTCTTC. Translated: CASSFFRRDNEQFF.

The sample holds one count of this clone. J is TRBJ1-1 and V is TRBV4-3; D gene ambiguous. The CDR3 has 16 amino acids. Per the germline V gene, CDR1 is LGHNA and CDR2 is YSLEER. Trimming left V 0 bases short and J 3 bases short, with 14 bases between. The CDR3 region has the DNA TGCGCCAGCAGCCAAGATAGGGCGGTGGTAGACACTGAAGCTTTCTTT. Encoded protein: CASSQDRAVVDTEAFF.

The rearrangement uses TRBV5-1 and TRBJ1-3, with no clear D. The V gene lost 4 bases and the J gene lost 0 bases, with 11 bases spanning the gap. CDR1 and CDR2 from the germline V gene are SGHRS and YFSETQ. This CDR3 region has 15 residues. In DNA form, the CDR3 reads TGCGCCAGCAGCCATGGCATGGTCTCTGGAAACACCATATATTTT. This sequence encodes CASSHGMVSGNTIYF.

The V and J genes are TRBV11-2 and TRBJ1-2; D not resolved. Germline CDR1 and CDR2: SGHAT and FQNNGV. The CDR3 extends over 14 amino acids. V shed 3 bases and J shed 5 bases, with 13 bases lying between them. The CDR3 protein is CASSFGMGEYGYTF. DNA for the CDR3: TGTGCCAGCAGCTTTGGGATGGGAGAGTATGGCTACACCTTC.

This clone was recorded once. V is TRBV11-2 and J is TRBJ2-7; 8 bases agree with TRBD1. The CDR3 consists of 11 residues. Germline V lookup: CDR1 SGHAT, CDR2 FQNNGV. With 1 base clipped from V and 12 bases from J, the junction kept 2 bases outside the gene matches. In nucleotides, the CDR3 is TGTGCCAGCAGCTTAGGGCAGGGGGCGTACTTC. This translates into CASSLGQGAYF.

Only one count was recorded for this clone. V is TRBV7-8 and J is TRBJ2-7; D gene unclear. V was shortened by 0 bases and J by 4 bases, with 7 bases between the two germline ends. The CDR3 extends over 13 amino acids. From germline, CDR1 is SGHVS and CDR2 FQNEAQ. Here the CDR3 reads CASSLALVYEQYF. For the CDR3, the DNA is TGTGCCAGCAGCTTAGCGTTAGTATACGAGCAGTACTTC.

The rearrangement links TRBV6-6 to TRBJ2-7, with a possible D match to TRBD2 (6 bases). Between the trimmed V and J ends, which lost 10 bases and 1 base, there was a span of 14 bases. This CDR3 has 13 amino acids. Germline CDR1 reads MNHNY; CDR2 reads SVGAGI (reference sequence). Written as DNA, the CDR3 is TGTGCCAACCGGGAGTCGAGGTCCTACGAGCAGTACTTC. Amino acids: CANRESRSYEQYF.

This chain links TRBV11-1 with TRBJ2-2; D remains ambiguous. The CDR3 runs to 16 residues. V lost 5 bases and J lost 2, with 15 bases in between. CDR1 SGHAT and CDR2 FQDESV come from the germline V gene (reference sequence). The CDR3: CASSPSWGANTGELFF. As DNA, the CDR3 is TGTGCCAGCAGCCCCTCGTGGGGTGCAAACACCGGGGAGCTGTTTTTT.

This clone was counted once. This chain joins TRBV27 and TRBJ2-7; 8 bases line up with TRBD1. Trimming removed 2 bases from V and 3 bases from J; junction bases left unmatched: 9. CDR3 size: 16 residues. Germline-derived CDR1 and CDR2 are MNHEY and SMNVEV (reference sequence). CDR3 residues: CASSLRLGQGDYEQYF. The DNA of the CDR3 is TGTGCCAGCAGTTTACGGCTAGGACAGGGTGACTACGAGCAGTACTTC.

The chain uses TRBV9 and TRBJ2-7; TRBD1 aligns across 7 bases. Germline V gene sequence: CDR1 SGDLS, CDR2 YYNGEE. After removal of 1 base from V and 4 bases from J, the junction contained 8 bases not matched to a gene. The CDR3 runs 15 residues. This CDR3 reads CASSVTTGAQYEQYF. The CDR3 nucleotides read TGTGCCAGCAGCGTAACAACAGGGGCCCAGTACGAGCAGTACTTC.

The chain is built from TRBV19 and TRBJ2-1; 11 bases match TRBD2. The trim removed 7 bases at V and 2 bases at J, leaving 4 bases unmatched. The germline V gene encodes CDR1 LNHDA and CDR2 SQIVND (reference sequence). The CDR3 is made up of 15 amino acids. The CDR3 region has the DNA TGTGCCAGTAACCCGGGACTAGCGGCCTACAATGAGCAGTTCTTC. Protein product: CASNPGLAAYNEQFF.

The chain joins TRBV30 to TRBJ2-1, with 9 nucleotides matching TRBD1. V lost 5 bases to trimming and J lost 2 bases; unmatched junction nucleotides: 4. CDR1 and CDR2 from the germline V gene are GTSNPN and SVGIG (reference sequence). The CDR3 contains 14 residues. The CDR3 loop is CAWHRTGAYNEQFF. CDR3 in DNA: TGTGCCTGGCACCGGACAGGGGCCTACAATGAGCAGTTCTTC.

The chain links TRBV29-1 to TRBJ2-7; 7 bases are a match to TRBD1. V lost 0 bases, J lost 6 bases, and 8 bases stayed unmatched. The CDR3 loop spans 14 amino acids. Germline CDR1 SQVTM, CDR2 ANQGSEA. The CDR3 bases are TGCAGCGTTGAAGAGGAATGGGGGACAGCCGAGCAGTACTTC. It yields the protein CSVEEEWGTAEQYF.

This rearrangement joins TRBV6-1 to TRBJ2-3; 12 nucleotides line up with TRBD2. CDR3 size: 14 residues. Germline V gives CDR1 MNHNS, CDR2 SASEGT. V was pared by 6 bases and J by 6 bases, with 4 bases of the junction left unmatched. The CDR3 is CASRLAGGLDTQYF. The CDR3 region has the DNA TGTGCCAGCAGACTAGCGGGGGGCCTGGATACGCAGTATTTT.

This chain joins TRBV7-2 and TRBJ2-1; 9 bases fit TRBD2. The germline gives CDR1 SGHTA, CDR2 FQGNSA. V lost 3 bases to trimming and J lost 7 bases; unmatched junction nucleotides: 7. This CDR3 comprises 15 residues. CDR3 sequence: CASSFGGRAGNEQFF. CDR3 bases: TGTGCCAGCAGCTTTGGCGGGAGGGCCGGTAATGAGCAGTTCTTC.

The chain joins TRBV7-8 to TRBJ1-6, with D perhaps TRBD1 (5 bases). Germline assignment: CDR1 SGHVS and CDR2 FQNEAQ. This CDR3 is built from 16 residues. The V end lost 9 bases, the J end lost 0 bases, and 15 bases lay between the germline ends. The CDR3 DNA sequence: TGTGCCAGTAGGGCCGGGGCGAGCTCCTATAATTCACCCCTCCACTTT. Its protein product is CASRAGASSYNSPLHF.

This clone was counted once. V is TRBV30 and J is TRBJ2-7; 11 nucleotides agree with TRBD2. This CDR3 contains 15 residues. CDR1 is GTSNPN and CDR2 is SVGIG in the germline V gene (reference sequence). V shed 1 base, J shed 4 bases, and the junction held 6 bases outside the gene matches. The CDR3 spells CAWSATLAGGYEQYF. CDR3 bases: TGTGCCTGGAGTGCGACTTTAGCGGGGGGGTACGAGCAGTACTTC.

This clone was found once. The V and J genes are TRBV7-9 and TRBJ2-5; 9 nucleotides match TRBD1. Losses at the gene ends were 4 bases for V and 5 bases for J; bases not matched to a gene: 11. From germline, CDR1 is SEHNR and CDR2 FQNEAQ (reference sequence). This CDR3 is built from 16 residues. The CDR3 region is CASSWLDRGRGETQYF. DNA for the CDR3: TGTGCCAGCAGCTGGTTGGACAGGGGTCGAGGGGAGACCCAGTACTTC.

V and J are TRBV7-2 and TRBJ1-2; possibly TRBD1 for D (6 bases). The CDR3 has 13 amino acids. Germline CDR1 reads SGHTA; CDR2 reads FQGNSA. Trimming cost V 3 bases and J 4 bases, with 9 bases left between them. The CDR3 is CASSLRQVYGYTF. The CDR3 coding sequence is TGTGCCAGCAGCTTGCGACAGGTCTATGGCTACACCTTC.

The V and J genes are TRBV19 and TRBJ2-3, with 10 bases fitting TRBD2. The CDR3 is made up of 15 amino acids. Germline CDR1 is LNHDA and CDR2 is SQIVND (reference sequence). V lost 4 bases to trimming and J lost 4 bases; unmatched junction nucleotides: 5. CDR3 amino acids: CASSTSSGSPDTQYF. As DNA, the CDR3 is TGTGCCAGTAGTACCTCTAGCGGGAGTCCAGATACGCAGTATTTT. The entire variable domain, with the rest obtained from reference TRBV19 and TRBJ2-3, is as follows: DGGITQSPKYLFRKEGQNVTLSCEQNLNHDAMYWYRQDPGQGLRLIYYSQIVNDFQKGDIAEGYSVSREKKESFPLTVTSAQKNPTAFYLCASSTSSGSPDTQYFGPGTRLTVL.

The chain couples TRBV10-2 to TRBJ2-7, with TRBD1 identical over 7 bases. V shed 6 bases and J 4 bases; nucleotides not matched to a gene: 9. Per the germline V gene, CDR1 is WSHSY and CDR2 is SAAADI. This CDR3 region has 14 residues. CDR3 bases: TGCGCCAGCAGCAGAGGGACAGCACCATACGAGCAGTACTTC. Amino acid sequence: CASSRGTAPYEQYF.

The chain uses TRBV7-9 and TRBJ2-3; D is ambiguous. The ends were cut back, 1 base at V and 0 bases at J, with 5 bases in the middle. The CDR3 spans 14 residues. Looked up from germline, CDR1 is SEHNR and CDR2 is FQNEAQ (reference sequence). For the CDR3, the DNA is TGTGCCAGCAGCTTAGACGGGAGCACAGATACGCAGTATTTT. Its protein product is CASSLDGSTDTQYF.

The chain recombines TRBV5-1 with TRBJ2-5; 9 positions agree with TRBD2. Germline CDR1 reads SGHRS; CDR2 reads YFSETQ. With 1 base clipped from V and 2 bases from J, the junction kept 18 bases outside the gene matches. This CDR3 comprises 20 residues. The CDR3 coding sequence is TGCGCCAGCAGCTTGACTTCCTATAGCGGGGGCCCCCCCACACAAGAGACCCAGTACTTC. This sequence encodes CASSLTSYSGGPPTQETQYF. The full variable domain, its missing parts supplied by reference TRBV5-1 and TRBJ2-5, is KAGVTQTPRYLIKTRGQQVTLSCSPISGHRSVSWYQQTPGQGLQFLFEYFSETQRNKGNFPGRFSGRQFSNSRSEMNVSTLELGDSALYLCASSLTSYSGGPPTQETQYFGPGTRLLVL.

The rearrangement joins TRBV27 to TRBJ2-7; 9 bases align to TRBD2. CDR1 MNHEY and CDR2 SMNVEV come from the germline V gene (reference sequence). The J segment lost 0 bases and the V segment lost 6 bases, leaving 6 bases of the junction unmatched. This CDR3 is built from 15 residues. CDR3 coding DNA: TGTGCCAGCAGCCCGACACTAGCGGGCTCCTACGAGCAGTACTTC. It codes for CASSPTLAGSYEQYF.

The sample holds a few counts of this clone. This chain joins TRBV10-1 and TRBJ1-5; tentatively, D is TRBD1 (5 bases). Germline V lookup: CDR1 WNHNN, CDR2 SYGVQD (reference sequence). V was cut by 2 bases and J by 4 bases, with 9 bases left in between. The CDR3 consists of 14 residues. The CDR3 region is CASSETGRNQPQHF. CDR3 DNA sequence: TGCGCCAGCAGTGAGACAGGAAGAAATCAGCCCCAGCATTTT.

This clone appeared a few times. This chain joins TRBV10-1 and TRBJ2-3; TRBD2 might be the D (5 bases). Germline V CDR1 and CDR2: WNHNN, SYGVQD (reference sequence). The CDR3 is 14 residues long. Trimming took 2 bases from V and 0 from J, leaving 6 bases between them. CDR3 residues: CASSERGSTDTQYF. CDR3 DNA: TGCGCCAGCAGTGAGCGGGGTAGCACAGATACGCAGTATTTT.